The clone carrying this TCR beta chain was observed a few times. These data come from a study of blood T cell repertoires in COVID-19. Study background: Samples came from the United States, Italy and Spain, spanning acute and convalescent COVID-19. Nucleic acid was either cDNA or gDNA, and it came from T cells, B-cell-depleted T cells, or PBMCs.

The V gene's germline CDR1 is KGHSH and CDR2 LQKENI. Trimming stripped 3 bases from V and 2 bases from J, with 13 bases between. The CDR3 contains 15 residues. Authors' methods: Reference gene primers were amplified, and this amplification served to estimate nucleated cell counts. Some clones are missing from TCRdb's copy, which holds only in-frame ones; the method was immunoSEQ multiplex PCR. V and J calls and clone size come straight from that table; D and trimming were deduced from the DNA. The sample has approximately 75,000 clones, approximately 78% seen once. The chain combines TRBV18 with TRBJ1-1; no definite D call. Sequenced: peripheral blood. This clonotype was sampled from a human donor in a cohort sampled during active COVID-19. CDR3 sequence (DNA): TGTGCCAGCTCACCGAGGGCAGGAACAAACACTGAAGCTTTCTTT. As protein: CASSPRAGTNTEAFF.